These 18 T cell receptor beta chains came from one sample sequenced in a study of blood T cell repertoires in COVID-19. The protocol was immunoSEQ multiplex PCR, while the TCRdb copy is restricted to in-frame clones and leaves out a portion. The profile shows 250,000 or so clones, 80% to 90% of them singletons. What was sequenced was PBMCs or T cells enriched from blood (not recorded which). The receptors originated from a woman between 35 and 50 years old who had been exposed to COVID-19.

Notes on this clone: The identical CDR3 is also encoded by other nucleotide sequences in the sample. V gene TRBV9 combines with J gene TRBJ1-6; the D is unclear. V was shortened by 0 bases and J by 0 bases, with 4 bases between the two germline ends. The V gene's germline CDR1 is SGDLS and CDR2 YYNGEE. This CDR3 is 15 amino acids long. CDR3 bases: TGTGCCAGCAGCGTAGGGAGCTCCTATAATTCACCCCTCCACTTT. Translation: CASSVGSSYNSPLHF.

The rearrangement joins TRBV5-1 to TRBJ2-7; weak D call: TRBD1 (6 bases). Trimming removed 0 bases from V and 3 bases from J, with 13 bases in between. Germline lookup yields CDR1 SGHRS and CDR2 YFSETQ. CDR3 length: 15 residues. CDR3 sequence (DNA): TGCGCCAGCAGCTTGGAAGCGGCCAGGGGCTACGAGCAGTACTTC. Translating gives CASSLEAARGYEQYF.

The V gene is TRBV24-1, the J gene TRBJ2-5, with a tentative D call TRBD2 (5 bases). Germline CDR1 KGHDR, CDR2 SFDVKD. Deletions cut 3 bases from V and 0 bases from J, with 10 bases between. CDR3 length: 15 amino acids. CDR3 sequence (DNA): TGTGCCACCAGTGATCGGTCGGGGAACCAAGAGACCCAGTACTTC. As protein: CATSDRSGNQETQYF.

The chain has TRBV30 and TRBJ2-5; D may be TRBD1 (6 bases). The V gene's germline CDR1 is GTSNPN and CDR2 SVGIG (reference sequence). The V end lost 3 bases, the J end lost 5 bases, and 10 bases lay between the germline ends. The CDR3 totals 12 residues. The CDR3 DNA follows: TGTGCCTGGAGCGGACAGCTGGAGACCCAGTACTTC. Its translation: CAWSGQLETQYF.

This chain joins TRBV4-1 and TRBJ2-5, with 13 positions matching TRBD2. Trimming removed 7 bases from V and 1 base from J; junction bases left unmatched: 3. Germline V gene data show CDR1 as MGHRA and CDR2 as YSYEKL. The CDR3 runs 15 residues. Here the CDR3 reads CASKGLAGSQETQYF. The CDR3 DNA reads as TGCGCCAGCAAGGGACTAGCGGGGTCCCAAGAGACCCAGTACTTC.

This clone was observed a single time. The chain couples TRBV6-2 or TRBV6-3 to TRBJ2-7; 13 bases are shared with TRBD2. The germline V gene encodes CDR1 MNHEY and CDR2 SVGEGT. This CDR3 is 17 amino acids long. With V trimmed by 5 bases and J by 2 bases, 9 bases remained unmatched. The CDR3 sequence is CASSHSGTSGIPYEQYV. CDR3 nucleotide sequence: TGTGCCAGCAGTCATTCCGGGACTAGCGGGATACCCTACGAGCAGTACGTC.

V gene TRBV19 combines with J gene TRBJ1-1, with 8 nucleotides matching TRBD1. The CDR3 spans 16 residues. Germline assignment: CDR1 LNHDA and CDR2 SQIVND (reference sequence). Germline trimming cut 3 bases from V and 1 base from J; bases unmatched to any gene: 7. The CDR3 DNA sequence: TGTGCCAGTAGTATCCGACAGGGGCTACCGAACACTGAAGCTTTCTTT. Translating it yields CASSIRQGLPNTEAFF.

The chain combines TRBV6-5 with TRBJ1-1, with TRBD1 matching 8 bases. Germline CDR1 reads MNHEY; CDR2 reads SVGAGI. The CDR3 is 14 amino acids. Trimming took 10 bases from V and 1 from J; bases not matched to a gene: 8. CDR3 sequence reads: CATRGQGRNTEAFF. DNA for the CDR3: TGTGCCACTCGAGGACAGGGACGGAACACTGAAGCTTTCTTT.

V gene TRBV23-1 combines with J gene TRBJ2-3; TRBD1 agrees at 8 bases. TRBV23-1 is an ORF; its function is uncertain. This CDR3 is 17 amino acids long. The V segment lost 2 bases and the J segment 1 base; nucleotides outside the gene matches: 8. CDR3 sequence: CASSQGGQGEGTDTQYF. The CDR3 DNA sequence: TGCGCCAGCAGTCAAGGTGGACAGGGAGAGGGCACAGATACGCAGTATTTT.

This clone was seen only a few times. The J gene is TRBJ2-7, the V gene TRBV5-6; D may be TRBD2 (5 bases). Trimming shortened V by 0 bases and J by 0 bases, and 7 bases separated the two germline ends. The germline gives CDR1 SGHDT, CDR2 YYEEEE. This CDR3 comprises 14 residues. The CDR3 region is CASSLAGSSYEQYF. The CDR3 bases are TGTGCCAGCAGCTTGGCGGGGAGCTCCTACGAGCAGTACTTC.

This clone was picked up one time. The chain is built from TRBV28 and TRBJ1-2; TRBD1 aligns across 9 bases. Unmatched junction bases numbered 5, after V lost 4 bases and J lost 8 bases. From germline, CDR1 is MDHEN and CDR2 SYDVKM. CDR3 length equals 13 residues. As DNA, the CDR3 is TGTGCCAGCAGTTCGGGACAGGGCGGGGGCTACACCTTC. Its protein product is CASSSGQGGGYTF.

The V and J genes are TRBV30 and TRBJ2-1; 10 bases are shared with TRBD2. Unmatched junction bases numbered 5, after V lost 2 bases and J lost 7 bases. The CDR3 has 14 residues. In germline, CDR1 is GTSNPN, CDR2 SVGIG (reference sequence). CDR3 sequence reads: CAWSPGLANNEQFF. For the CDR3, the DNA is TGTGCCTGGAGTCCGGGACTAGCGAATAATGAGCAGTTCTTC.

This clone was seen once. The chain combines TRBV19 with TRBJ1-2, with D perhaps matching TRBD1 (6 bases). This CDR3 region has 14 residues. Germline V gene sequence: CDR1 LNHDA, CDR2 SQIVND (reference sequence). Between the trimmed V and J ends, which lost 6 bases and 7 bases, there was a span of 18 bases. For the CDR3, the DNA is TGTGCCAGTAGAGAAAACAGGGATTTGTCTGGCTACACCTTC. Translated, it gives CASRENRDLSGYTF.

The rearrangement links TRBV4-2 to TRBJ2-2; D possibly corresponds to TRBD2 (7 bases). Trimming left V 0 bases short and J 3 bases short, with 14 bases between. The CDR3 totals 17 residues. CDR1 LGHNA and CDR2 YNFKEQ come from the germline V gene. CDR3 in amino acids: CASSQEFGGLDTGELFF. CDR3 in DNA: TGTGCCAGCAGCCAAGAATTCGGGGGGCTGGACACCGGGGAGCTGTTTTTT.

The chain recombines TRBV21-1 with TRBJ2-2; TRBD2 is the table's D call, not checked against the DNA. TRBV21-1 is a listed pseudogene. This CDR3 is 14 amino acids long. This CDR3 is CASSKGTSAGELFF. DNA for the CDR3: TGTGCCAGCAGCAAAGGGACTAGCGCCGGGGAGCTGTTTTTT.

This chain links TRBV4-3 with TRBJ1-3; D unresolved. V lost 7 bases, J lost 0 bases, and 10 bases lay in between. Per germline, CDR1 LGHNA and CDR2 YSLEER. The CDR3 contains 14 residues. The CDR3 nucleotides read TGCGCCAGCACAGGCCGTAGCTCTGGAAACACCATATATTTT. Translation: CASTGRSSGNTIYF.

The chain recombines TRBV20-1 with TRBJ2-2; a weak D match, TRBD1 (6 bases). V was clipped by 3 bases and J by 2 bases, with 10 bases between them. This CDR3 is 14 amino acids long. Germline CDR1 and CDR2: DFQATT and SNEGSKA (reference sequence). Here the CDR3 DNA reads TGCAGTGCTAGTAGGACAGCAAACACCGGGGAGCTGTTTTTT. It translates to CSASRTANTGELFF.

This clone was found once. The chain carries TRBV18 and TRBJ1-1; 8 bases line up with TRBD1. V gave up 3 bases and J gave up 4 bases; unmatched junction bases: 7. The CDR3 loop spans 15 amino acids. CDR1 and CDR2 (germline): KGHSH, LQKENI. CDR3 loop: CASSPIGQGGTEAFF. For the CDR3, the DNA is TGTGCCAGCTCACCTATAGGACAGGGAGGCACTGAAGCTTTCTTT.